This entry features one TCR beta chain sequence. Its cognate antigen is unknown. CDR1 SGHNT and CDR2 YENEEA come from the germline V gene. V was clipped by 2 bases and J by 8 bases, with 19 bases between them. CDR3 length: 16 amino acids. Researchers amplified the TCR beta CDR3 regions from RNA transcripts. The HTBI set primed first-round TCR CDR3 RT-PCR. Each CDR3 protein gets one entry after TCRdb re-called the multiplex PCR reads with MiXCR. The data show over 700,000 distinct CDR3 sequences, roughly 20% seen once. The sample originates from a study of T cells in Graves' hyperthyroidism and ophthalmopathy. Study-wide findings and caveats: Progression to ophthalmopathy was predicted a median of approximately 6.4 months early.

The study left out patients who had uncontrolled infection, other autoimmune disease, pregnancy or lactation. Predating any ophthalmopathy symptoms, the blood sample was taken at first hyperthyroidism diagnosis. The authors obtained PBMCs from about 9 ml of fresh peripheral blood. Sequences were obtained from blood. The chain recombines TRBV11-3 with TRBJ2-1; D is possibly TRBD2 (5 bases). The clonotype comes from a woman in her forties or fifties with Graves' hyperthyroidism that later progressed to Graves' ophthalmopathy. The DNA of the CDR3 is TGTGCCAGCAGCTTATATAAAGACTACCCTTGGGATGAGCAGTTCTTC. Encoded protein: CASSLYKDYPWDEQFF.